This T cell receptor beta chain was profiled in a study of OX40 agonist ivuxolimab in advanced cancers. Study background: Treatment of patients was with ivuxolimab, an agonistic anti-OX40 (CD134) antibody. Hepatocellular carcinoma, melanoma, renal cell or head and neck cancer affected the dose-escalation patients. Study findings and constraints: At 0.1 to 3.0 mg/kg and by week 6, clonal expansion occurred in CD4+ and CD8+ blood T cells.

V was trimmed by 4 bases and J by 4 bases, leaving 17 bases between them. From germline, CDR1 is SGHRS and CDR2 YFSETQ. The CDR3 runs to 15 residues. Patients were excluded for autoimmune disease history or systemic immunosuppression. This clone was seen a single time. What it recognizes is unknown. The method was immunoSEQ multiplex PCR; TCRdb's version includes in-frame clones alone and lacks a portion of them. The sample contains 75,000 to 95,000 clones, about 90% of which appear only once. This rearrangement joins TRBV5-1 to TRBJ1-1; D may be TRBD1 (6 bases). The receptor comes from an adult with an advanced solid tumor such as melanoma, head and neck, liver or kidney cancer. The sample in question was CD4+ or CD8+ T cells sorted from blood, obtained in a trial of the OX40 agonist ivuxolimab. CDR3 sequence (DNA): TGCGCCAGCAGCGAAAACAGGGAGGTAAGCACTGAAGCTTTCTTT. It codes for CASSENREVSTEAFF.